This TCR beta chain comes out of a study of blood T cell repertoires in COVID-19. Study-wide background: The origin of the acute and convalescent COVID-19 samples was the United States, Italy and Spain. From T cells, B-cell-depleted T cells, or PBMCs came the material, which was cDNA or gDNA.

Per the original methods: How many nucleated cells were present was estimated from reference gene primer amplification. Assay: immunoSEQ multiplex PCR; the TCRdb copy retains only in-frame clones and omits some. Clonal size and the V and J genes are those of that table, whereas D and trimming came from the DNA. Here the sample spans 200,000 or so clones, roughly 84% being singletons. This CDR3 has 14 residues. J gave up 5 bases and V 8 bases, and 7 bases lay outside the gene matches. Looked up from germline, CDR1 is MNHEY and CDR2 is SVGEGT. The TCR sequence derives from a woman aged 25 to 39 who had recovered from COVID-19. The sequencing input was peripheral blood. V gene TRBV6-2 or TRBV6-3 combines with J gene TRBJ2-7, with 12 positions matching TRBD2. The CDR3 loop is CASRRRTSGNEQYF. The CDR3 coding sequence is TGTGCCAGCCGCCGGCGGACTAGCGGGAACGAGCAGTACTTC.